This T cell receptor (beta chain) was sequenced for a study of low-dose radiotherapy and immunotherapy resistance in tumors. Study in general: One day before radiation and immunotherapy, intravenous cyclophosphamide 200 mg/m2 was administered, with this repeated every two weeks.

This clonotype was seen ten or more times. The CDR3 runs 15 residues. The junction had 6 bases not matched to a gene; V was cut back by 5 bases and J by 7 bases. The germline V gene has CDR1 MNHEY and CDR2 SMNVEV (reference sequence). cDNA synthesis used a TRAV/TRBV-specific primer set for both chains. TCRs underwent roughly 20 PCR cycles of amplification with a constant-region primer and V-primer adapter. One entry per CDR3 protein results from TCRdb running MiXCR on the reads. The table has roughly 100,000 distinct CDR3 sequences, 20% to 25% seen once. The time point here: after trial treatment. Sample treatment: LDRT plus nivolumab, ipilimumab, low-dose cyclophosphamide and aspirin (RACIN trial).

The sample here was PBMCs, taken after low-dose radiotherapy plus immunotherapy. The rearrangement joins TRBV27 to TRBJ2-7, with TRBD2 matching over 15 bases. The TCR originated in a female donor with ovarian cancer. The CDR3, as DNA: TGTGCCAGCAGTCCGGGGACTAGCGGGGGGAGAGAGCAGTACTTC. It translates to CASSPGTSGGREQYF.